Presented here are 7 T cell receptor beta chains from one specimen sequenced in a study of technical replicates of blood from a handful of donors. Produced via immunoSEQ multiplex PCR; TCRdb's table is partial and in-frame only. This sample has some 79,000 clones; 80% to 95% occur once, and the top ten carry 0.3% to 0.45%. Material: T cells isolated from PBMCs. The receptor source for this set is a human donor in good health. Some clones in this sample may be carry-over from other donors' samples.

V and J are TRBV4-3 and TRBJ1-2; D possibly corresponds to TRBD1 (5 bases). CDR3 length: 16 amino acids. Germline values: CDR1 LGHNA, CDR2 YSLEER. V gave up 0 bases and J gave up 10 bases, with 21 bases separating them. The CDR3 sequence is CASSQDRGQPPRFYTF. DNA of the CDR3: TGCGCCAGCAGCCAAGATAGAGGACAACCTCCGAGGTTCTACACCTTC.

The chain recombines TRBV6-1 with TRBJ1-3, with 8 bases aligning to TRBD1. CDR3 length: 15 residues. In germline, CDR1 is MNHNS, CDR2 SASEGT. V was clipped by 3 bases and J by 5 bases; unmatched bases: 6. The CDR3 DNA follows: TGTGCCAGCAGTGAGGACAGGGACTATAGAAACACCATATATTTT. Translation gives CASSEDRDYRNTIYF.

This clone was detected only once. DNA of the CDR3: TGTGCCAGCAGCCGCACAGGGGCCTATGGCTACACCTTC. It specifies CASSRTGAYGYTF. This sequence joins TRBV6-5 and TRBJ1-2; 7 nucleotides agree with TRBD1. The V and J ends lost 6 bases and 4 bases, in that order; junction bases with no gene match: 5. Per germline, CDR1 MNHEY and CDR2 SVGAGI. This CDR3 is 13 amino acids long.

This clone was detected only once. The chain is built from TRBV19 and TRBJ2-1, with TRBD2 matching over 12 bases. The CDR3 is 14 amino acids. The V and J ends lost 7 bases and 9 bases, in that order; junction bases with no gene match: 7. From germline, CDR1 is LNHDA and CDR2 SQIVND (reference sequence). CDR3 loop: CASIGLAGILEQFF. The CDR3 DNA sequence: TGTGCCAGTATAGGACTAGCGGGAATCCTTGAGCAGTTCTTC.

The CDR3, as DNA: TGTGCCAGCAGCGGCGACAGGGGGCGCGGGGAGCAGTACTTC. Its translation: CASSGDRGRGEQYF. The rearrangement joins TRBV5-6 to TRBJ2-7; TRBD1 agrees at 10 bases. Germline values: CDR1 SGHDT, CDR2 YYEEEE. The V segment lost 4 bases and the J segment 7 bases; nucleotides outside the gene matches: 8. The CDR3 has 14 amino acids.

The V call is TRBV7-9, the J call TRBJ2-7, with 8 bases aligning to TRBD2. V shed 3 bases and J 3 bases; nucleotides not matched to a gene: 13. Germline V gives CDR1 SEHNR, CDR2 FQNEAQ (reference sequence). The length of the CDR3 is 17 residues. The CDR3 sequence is CASSFGGSGKSYYEQYF. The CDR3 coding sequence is TGTGCCAGCAGCTTCGGGGGTAGCGGGAAGAGTTACTACGAGCAGTACTTC.

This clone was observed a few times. DNA of the CDR3: TGTGCCAGTAAGGAGGGGGCAACTGAAGCTTTCTTT. This encodes CASKEGATEAFF. The J gene is TRBJ1-1, the V gene TRBV19; 7 nucleotides agree with TRBD1. Germline trimming cut 7 bases from V and 5 bases from J; bases unmatched to any gene: 4. The CDR3 loop spans 12 amino acids. Germline CDR1 and CDR2: LNHDA and SQIVND (reference sequence). The variable domain in full, completed from reference TRBV19 and TRBJ1-1, reads DGGITQSPKYLFRKEGQNVTLSCEQNLNHDAMYWYRQDPGQGLRLIYYSQIVNDFQKGDIAEGYSVSREKKESFPLTVTSAQKNPTAFYLCASKEGATEAFFGQGTRLTVV.